The 15 T cell receptor beta chains below all came from one sample that was sequenced in a study of T cells in Graves' hyperthyroidism and ophthalmopathy. RNA transcripts gave rise to amplified TCR beta CDR3 regions. HTBI primers were the set used in a first-round RT-PCR of the TCR CDR3. TCRdb analysed the multiplex PCR reads with MiXCR anew, one entry per CDR3 protein. The sample lists around 800,000 distinct CDR3 sequences, 38% seen once, with 7% to 10% in the top ten. Sequencing input: blood. The receptors derive from a young man with Graves' hyperthyroidism.

In its sample, this clonotype was seen many times. The gene calls are TRBV19 and TRBJ2-2, with D unclear. The CDR3 is 14 residues long. In germline, CDR1 is LNHDA, CDR2 SQIVND (reference sequence). Trimming left V 1 base short and J 6 bases short, with 9 bases between. This CDR3 reads CASSIGRGAGELFF. The CDR3 DNA reads as TGTGCCAGTAGTATAGGGCGAGGAGCCGGGGAGCTGTTTTTT.

The J gene is TRBJ1-4, the V gene TRBV7-4, with D unclear. Trimming stripped 5 bases from V and 5 bases from J, with 12 bases between. Germline CDR1 is SGHVT and CDR2 is SQSDAQ. The CDR3 runs to 14 residues. CDR3 DNA: TGTGCCAGCAGCCCGACCGCGTGGAATGAAAAACTGTTTTTT. Encoded protein: CASSPTAWNEKLFF.

In its sample, this clonotype was seen a few times. J is TRBJ1-6 and V is TRBV7-9; D is undetermined. The CDR3 runs 14 residues. V lost 2 bases to trimming and J lost 5 bases, with 7 bases between them. Germline values: CDR1 SEHNR, CDR2 FQNEAQ (reference sequence). The CDR3 loop is CASSLPLNNSPLHF. For the CDR3, the DNA is TGTGCCAGCAGCTTACCGCTCAATAATTCACCCCTCCACTTT.

This clonotype was counted only a few times. This chain links TRBV6-5 with TRBJ1-4; a weak D match, TRBD1 (5 bases). Germline values: CDR1 MNHEY, CDR2 SVGAGI. This CDR3 is built from 15 residues. Trimming pared 0 bases from V and 7 bases from J, leaving 12 bases between. The CDR3 nucleotides read TGTGCCAGCAGTTACTCTAGGGGCTCGAGTGAAAAACTGTTTTTT. The encoded protein is CASSYSRGSSEKLFF.

The chain links TRBV11-2 to TRBJ2-7, with 10 bases aligning to TRBD2. This CDR3 spans 15 amino acids. From germline, CDR1 is SGHAT and CDR2 FQNNGV. V trimming: 3 bases; J trimming: 10 bases; junction bases outside the gene matches: 12. CDR3 region: CASSFDRTGTSDQYF. The CDR3 nucleotides read TGTGCCAGCAGCTTTGATCGAACCGGGACTAGCGATCAGTACTTC. The full variable domain, its missing parts supplied by reference TRBV11-2 and TRBJ2-7, is EAGVAQSPRYKIIEKRQSVAFWCNPISGHATLYWYQQILGQGPKLLIQFQNNGVVDDSQLPKDRFSAERLKGVDSTLKIQPAKLEDSAVYLCASSFDRTGTSDQYFGPGTRLTVT.

On this clonotype itself: A much larger clone lies a single base off, so this may be a read error. The chain has TRBV7-9 and TRBJ1-4, with unresolved D. Deletions cut 6 bases from V and 10 bases from J, with 9 bases between. CDR1 is SEHNR, CDR2 FQNEAQ, per germline (reference sequence). This CDR3 is built from 11 residues. As DNA, the CDR3 is TGTGCCAGCAGTTTGGCAGGAAAACTGTTTTTT. It encodes CASSLAGKLFF.

This clonotype has a handful of counts. This chain joins TRBV9 and TRBJ2-2; D gene uncertain. The V and J ends lost 4 bases and 5 bases respectively, with 12 bases between them. The germline CDR1 and CDR2 sequences are SGDLS and YYNGEE. This CDR3 comprises 14 residues. The CDR3 loop is CASSSLGSTGELFF. Written as DNA, the CDR3 is TGTGCCAGCAGCTCCCTCGGGTCGACCGGGGAGCTGTTTTTT.

Ten or more counts support this clonotype. The chain combines TRBV19 with TRBJ1-5; D gene unclear. Trimming removed 5 bases from V and 3 bases from J, with 11 bases in between. CDR3 size: 14 residues. Germline-derived CDR1 and CDR2 are LNHDA and SQIVND (reference sequence). The CDR3 here is CASSAYLNNQPQHF. The CDR3 DNA is TGTGCCAGTAGTGCCTACCTAAACAATCAGCCCCAGCATTTT.

The sample holds one count of this clonotype. The chain joins TRBV7-6 to TRBJ2-7, with 7 bases matching TRBD1. CDR3 length: 15 amino acids. The germline gives CDR1 SGHVS, CDR2 FNYEAQ. Trimming at V came to 5 bases and at J to 1 base, leaving 8 bases not matched to a gene. In nucleotides, the CDR3 is TGTGCCAGCAGCCAAGGGGGCTTAACGTCCTACGAGCAGTACTTC. Translating gives CASSQGGLTSYEQYF.

Remarks on this clonotype: A read error is possible here, since a much larger clone lies one base away. The rearrangement links TRBV7-2 to TRBJ2-7; D call uncertain. CDR3 length: 13 amino acids. Germline V gene data show CDR1 as SGHTA and CDR2 as FQGNSA. V gave up 1 base and J gave up 9 bases, with 13 bases separating them. This CDR3 is CASSLERTLGQYF. The CDR3 DNA follows: TGTGCCAGCAGCTTAGAGAGGACCTTGGGGCAGTACTTC.

Remarks on this clonotype: A clone one base away is much larger, so this may be a read error. Since no conserved phenylalanine or tryptophan closes the CDR3, a read error is the likely cause. This chain joins TRBV2 and TRBJ1-3; D unresolved. From germline, CDR1 is SNHLY and CDR2 FYNNEI. The germline V and J ends were trimmed by 7 bases and 4 bases, with 8 bases remaining between them. The CDR3 is made up of 12 amino acids. The CDR3: CASTPAGNTIYS. Here the CDR3 DNA reads TGTGCCAGCACCCCCGCAGGAAACACCATATATTCT.

V gene TRBV7-9 combines with J gene TRBJ1-1; no clear D gene. V was trimmed by 3 bases and J by 0 bases, leaving 14 bases between them. This CDR3 contains 16 residues. The germline CDR1 and CDR2 sequences are SEHNR and FQNEAQ (reference sequence). DNA of the CDR3: TGTGCCAGCAGCTTGAGGGCAGCTTTGATGAACACTGAAGCTTTCTTT. Translation gives CASSLRAALMNTEAFF.

This clonotype was found once. The rearrangement links TRBV25-1 to TRBJ2-6; D may be TRBD2 (6 bases). The CDR3 loop spans 15 amino acids. Between the trimmed V and J ends, which lost 6 bases and 4 bases, there was a span of 13 bases. In germline, CDR1 is MGHDK, CDR2 SYGVNS. The CDR3 region is CASREGGSGANVLTF. The CDR3 nucleotides read TGTGCCAGCAGGGAGGGAGGCTCCGGGGCCAACGTCCTGACTTTC.

This clonotype was counted many times. This chain joins TRBV7-2 and TRBJ2-7, with D possibly TRBD2 on 6 matching bases. Trimming took off 5 bases at V and 2 bases at J, with 10 bases between the two ends. Germline lookup yields CDR1 SGHTA and CDR2 FQGNSA. CDR3 size: 13 residues. The CDR3 sequence is CASSGGRTYEQYF. CDR3 DNA: TGTGCCAGCAGCGGGGGGAGGACCTACGAGCAGTACTTC. The full variable domain, in which reference TRBV7-2 and TRBJ2-7 provide the parts outside the CDR3, is GAGVSQSPSNKVTEKGKDVELRCDPISGHTALYWYRQSLGQGLEFLIYFQGNSAPDKSGLPSDRFSAERTGGSVSTLTIQRTQQEDSAVYLCASSGGRTYEQYFGPGTRLTVT.

This clonotype was seen only a few times. V gene TRBV20-1 combines with J gene TRBJ2-7; perhaps TRBD1 as D (5 bases). Trimming pared 8 bases from V and 6 bases from J, leaving 14 bases between. CDR3 length: 11 residues. The germline gives CDR1 DFQATT, CDR2 SNEGSKA (reference sequence). In DNA form, the CDR3 reads TGCAGTCCGCAGGGCATCGGCGAGCAGTACTTC. It encodes CSPQGIGEQYF.